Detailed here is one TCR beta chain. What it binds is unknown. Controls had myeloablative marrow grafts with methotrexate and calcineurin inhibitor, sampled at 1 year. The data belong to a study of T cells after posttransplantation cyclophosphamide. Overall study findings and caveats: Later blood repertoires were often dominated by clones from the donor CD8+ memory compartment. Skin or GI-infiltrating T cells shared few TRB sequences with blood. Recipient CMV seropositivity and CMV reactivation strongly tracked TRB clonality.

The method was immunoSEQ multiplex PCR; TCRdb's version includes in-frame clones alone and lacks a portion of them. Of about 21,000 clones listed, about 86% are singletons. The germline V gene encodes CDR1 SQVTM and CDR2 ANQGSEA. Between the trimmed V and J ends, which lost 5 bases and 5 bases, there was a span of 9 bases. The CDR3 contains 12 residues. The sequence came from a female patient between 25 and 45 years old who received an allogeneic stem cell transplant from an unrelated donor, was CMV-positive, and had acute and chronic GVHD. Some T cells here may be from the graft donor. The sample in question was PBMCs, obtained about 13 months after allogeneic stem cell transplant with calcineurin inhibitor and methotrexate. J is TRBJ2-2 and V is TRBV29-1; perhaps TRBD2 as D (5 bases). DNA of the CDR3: TGCAGCGTTCGGGGTTGGACCGGGGAGCTGTTTTTT. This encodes CSVRGWTGELFF.